This TCR beta chain was found in a study of blood T cell repertoires in COVID-19. Study-level information: Sites across the United States, Italy and Spain contributed samples from acute and convalescent COVID-19. From T cells, B-cell-depleted T cells, or PBMCs came the material, which was cDNA or gDNA.

In the original processing: Nucleated cell counts were estimated from reference gene primer amplification. Data came from immunoSEQ multiplex PCR; TCRdb stores just in-frame clones and leaves some out. For V, J and clone size, that table is used; D and trimming come from the DNA. The sample includes around 40,000 clones, roughly three quarters of them seen just once. Trimming took 2 bases from V and 4 from J, leaving 12 bases between them. Germline V CDR1 and CDR2: KGHSH, LQKENI. The CDR3 covers 15 residues. This chain uses TRBV18 with TRBJ1-5; D remains ambiguous. Input material: peripheral blood. The clonotype comes from a woman older than 75 with acute or convalescent COVID-19. CDR3 DNA: TGTGCCAGCTCACCAGGGAGGGAATTAAATCAGCCCCAGCATTTT. Translating it yields CASSPGRELNQPQHF.